These T cell receptor beta chains were read from a single sample in a study of metastatic and nonmetastatic thyroid tumors. With MiXCR, TCRdb reprocessed the PCR reads. The sample holds 13,000 or so clones, approximately 30% seen once. Source material: tumor tissue. The receptors derive from a female donor with papillary thyroid cancer or a benign thyroid nodule (not recorded which). Some clones in this sample may be carry-over from other donors' samples. CDR3s include the opening cysteine and the closing phenylalanine or tryptophan. A D gene is named only where the DNA matches it firmly. Size is omitted from some rows. Given values are once, few, many or a class for expanded clones.

d_gene: -
v_gene: TRBV16
j_gene: TRBJ2-7
abundance: -
CDR3nt: TGTGCCAGCAGCCAATCCCGCGTGCTCGAGCAGTACTTC
CDR3aa: CASSQSRVLEQYF

d_gene: -
v_gene: TRBV20-1
j_gene: TRBJ1-5
abundance: -
CDR3nt: TGCAGTGCTAGAACTAGGACACGTATTGTGAATCAGCCCCAGCATTTT
CDR3aa: CSARTRTRIVNQPQHF

d_gene: -
v_gene: TRBV4-2
j_gene: TRBJ2-6
abundance: -
CDR3nt: TGTGCCAGCAGCTCCGACCCCTTCTCTGGGGCCAACGTCCTGACTTTC
CDR3aa: CASSSDPFSGANVLTF

d_gene: TRBD2
v_gene: TRBV9
j_gene: TRBJ2-2
abundance: -
CDR3nt: TGTGCCAGCAGCGCCGGGACTAGCGGGAACACCGGGGAGCTGTTTTTT
CDR3aa: CASSAGTSGNTGELFF

d_gene: -
v_gene: TRBV20-1
j_gene: TRBJ2-3
abundance: many
CDR3nt: TGCAGTGCTACCGGTAGCACAGATACGCAGTATTTT
CDR3aa: CSATGSTDTQYF

d_gene: TRBD1
v_gene: TRBV4-1
j_gene: TRBJ2-7
abundance: -
CDR3nt: TGCGCCAGCAGCCTCCGGGACAGGTCCTACGAGCAGTACTTC
CDR3aa: CASSLRDRSYEQYF

d_gene: TRBD1
v_gene: TRBV6-1
j_gene: TRBJ1-5
abundance: -
CDR3nt: TGTGCCAGCAGTAGGACAGGGTCTGATCAGCCCCAGCATTTT
CDR3aa: CASSRTGSDQPQHF

d_gene: TRBD1
v_gene: TRBV28
j_gene: TRBJ2-5
abundance: few
CDR3nt: TGTGCCAGCAGCGAAGTCGGGACAGGTGTGGAGACCCAGTACTTC
CDR3aa: CASSEVGTGVETQYF

d_gene: -
v_gene: TRBV7-2
j_gene: TRBJ2-1
abundance: many
CDR3nt: TGTGCCAGCAGCCCGACCGCCGCCCAGGGCAATGAGCAGTTCTTC
CDR3aa: CASSPTAAQGNEQFF

d_gene: TRBD1
v_gene: TRBV7-7
j_gene: TRBJ2-5
abundance: -
CDR3nt: TGTGCTAGCAGCCCTGGGGACAGGTGGATTAAGACCCAGTACTTC
CDR3aa: CASSPGDRWIKTQYF

d_gene: TRBD1
v_gene: TRBV19
j_gene: TRBJ2-2
abundance: many
CDR3nt: TGTGCCAGTACACATCCGACAGGGATTACCGGGGAGCTGTTTTTT
CDR3aa: CASTHPTGITGELFF

d_gene: TRBD2
v_gene: TRBV20-1
j_gene: TRBJ2-3
abundance: -
CDR3nt: TGCAGTGCTAGAGGAGTAGCGGGGCCCTTTTTCACAGATACGCAGTATTTT
CDR3aa: CSARGVAGPFFTDTQYF

d_gene: TRBD1
v_gene: TRBV11-2
j_gene: TRBJ1-1
abundance: -
CDR3nt: TGTGCCAGCAGCTTACAGGGGGCGGGGACTGAAGCTTTCTTT
CDR3aa: CASSLQGAGTEAFF

d_gene: -
v_gene: TRBV6-2/TRBV6-3
j_gene: TRBJ2-1
abundance: -
CDR3nt: TGTGCCAGCTTATCGCGGGACGGTTACAATGAGCAGTTCTTC
CDR3aa: CASLSRDGYNEQFF

d_gene: -
v_gene: TRBV20-1
j_gene: TRBJ2-7
abundance: once
CDR3nt: TGCAGTGCTAGAGAGGATCCTGGCTACGAGCAGTACTTC
CDR3aa: CSAREDPGYEQYF

d_gene: TRBD2
v_gene: TRBV5-1
j_gene: TRBJ2-1
abundance: -
CDR3nt: TGCGCCAGCACACTAGCGGGAGATTCGGGCAATGAGCAGTTCTTC
CDR3aa: CASTLAGDSGNEQFF

d_gene: -
v_gene: TRBV6-1
j_gene: TRBJ1-2
abundance: -
CDR3nt: TGTGCCAGCAGTGAATCCGCCGCAGTAGGCCTCTATGGCTACACCTTC
CDR3aa: CASSESAAVGLYGYTF

d_gene: TRBD2
v_gene: TRBV11-1
j_gene: TRBJ2-3
abundance: -
CDR3nt: TGTGCCAGCAGCTGGGGGGGAGGGGAGACAGATACGCAGTATTTT
CDR3aa: CASSWGGGETDTQYF

d_gene: -
v_gene: TRBV2
j_gene: TRBJ2-7
abundance: many
CDR3nt: TGTGCCAGCAGTGAAAGCTCAGGGAGTGGCGAGCAGTACTTC
CDR3aa: CASSESSGSGEQYF